The clone carrying this TCR beta chain was found a few times. What it binds is not known. TCRdb's copy holds only in-frame clones and misses some; the assay was immunoSEQ multiplex PCR. Of over 25,000 clones in the sample, less than 85% were seen once. CDR3 length: 14 amino acids. V was pared by 3 bases and J by 3 bases, with 3 bases of the junction left unmatched. The germline V gene encodes CDR1 MNHNS and CDR2 SASEGT. This entry is derived from a study of OX40 agonist ivuxolimab in advanced cancers. Findings and caveats of the study: Among some nonresponders, normalized T-cell clonal expansion was also low. Researchers report that CD8+ T cells had, on average, more expanded clones than CD4+. Partial responders at 0.1-3.0 mg/kg had among the lowest clonal expansion.

This sample comprised CD4+ or CD8+ T cells sorted from blood, obtained in a trial of the OX40 agonist ivuxolimab. The chain couples TRBV6-1 to TRBJ2-7, with 9 positions matching TRBD1. The clonotype comes from an adult with an advanced solid tumor such as melanoma, head and neck, liver or kidney cancer. The DNA of the CDR3 is TGTGCCAGCAGTGAGGGACAGGGCAGCTACGAGCAGTACTTC. Amino acids: CASSEGQGSYEQYF.